The 2 T cell receptor beta chains below all came from one sample that was sequenced in a study of blood T cell repertoires in COVID-19. Libraries were prepared by immunoSEQ multiplex PCR; TCRdb keeps only in-frame clonotypes and omits some of them. The sample yields 200,000 to 250,000 clones, about 88% seen once. Input material: peripheral blood. The source of these receptors is a woman aged 45 to 65 with COVID-19, enrolled during active disease.

The chain is built from TRBV11-2 and TRBJ1-1; 9 bases align to TRBD1. Germline trimming cut 5 bases from V and 1 base from J; bases unmatched to any gene: 5. This CDR3 is built from 15 residues. CDR1 is SGHAT and CDR2 is FQNNGV in the germline V gene. The CDR3 region has the DNA TGTGCCAGCAGCCCTTGGGACAGGGCGAACACTGAAGCTTTCTTT. Residues: CASSPWDRANTEAFF. Drawing the rest from reference TRBV11-2 and TRBJ1-1, the complete variable domain is EAGVAQSPRYKIIEKRQSVAFWCNPISGHATLYWYQQILGQGPKLLIQFQNNGVVDDSQLPKDRFSAERLKGVDSTLKIQPAKLEDSAVYLCASSPWDRANTEAFFGQGTRLTVV.

CDR3: CASSLGQGFQETQYF. For the CDR3, the DNA is TGTGCCAGCAGCTTAGGACAGGGGTTCCAAGAGACCCAGTACTTC. This chain connects TRBV11-2 to TRBJ2-5; TRBD1 agrees at 8 bases. After removal of 1 base from V and 1 base from J, the junction contained 2 bases not matched to a gene. Germline V gene sequence: CDR1 SGHAT, CDR2 FQNNGV. CDR3 length equals 15 residues.